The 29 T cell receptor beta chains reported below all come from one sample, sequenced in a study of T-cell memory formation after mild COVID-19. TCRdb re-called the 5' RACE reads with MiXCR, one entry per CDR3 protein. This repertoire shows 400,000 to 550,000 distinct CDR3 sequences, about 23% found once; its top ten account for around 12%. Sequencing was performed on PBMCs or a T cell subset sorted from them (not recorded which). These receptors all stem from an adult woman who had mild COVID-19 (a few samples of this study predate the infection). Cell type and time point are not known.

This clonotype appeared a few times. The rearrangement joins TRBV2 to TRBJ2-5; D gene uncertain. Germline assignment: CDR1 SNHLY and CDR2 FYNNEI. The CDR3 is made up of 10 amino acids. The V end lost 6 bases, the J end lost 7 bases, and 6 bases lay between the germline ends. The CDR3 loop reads CASRMGTQYF. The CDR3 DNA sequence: TGTGCCAGCAGGATGGGGACCCAGTACTTC.

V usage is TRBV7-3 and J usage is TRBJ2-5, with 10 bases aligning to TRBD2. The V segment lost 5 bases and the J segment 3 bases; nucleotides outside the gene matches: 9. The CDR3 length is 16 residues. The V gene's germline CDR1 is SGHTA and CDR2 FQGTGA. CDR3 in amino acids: CASSLGVLAGKETQYF. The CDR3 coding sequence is TGTGCCAGCAGCCTCGGGGTACTAGCGGGAAAAGAGACCCAGTACTTC.

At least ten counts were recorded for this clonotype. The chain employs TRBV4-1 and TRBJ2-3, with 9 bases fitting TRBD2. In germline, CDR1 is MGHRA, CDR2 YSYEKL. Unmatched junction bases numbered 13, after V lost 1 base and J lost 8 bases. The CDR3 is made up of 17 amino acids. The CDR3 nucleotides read TGCGCCAGCAGCCAAGGTTGGGGTAGCGGGGGTTCAGGTACGCAGTATTTT. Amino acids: CASSQGWGSGGSGTQYF.

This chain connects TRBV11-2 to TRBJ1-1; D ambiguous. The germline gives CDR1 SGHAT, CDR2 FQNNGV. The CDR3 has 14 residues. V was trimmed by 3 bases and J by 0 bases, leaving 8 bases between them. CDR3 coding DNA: TGTGCCAGCAGCTTCATGTTGATGAACACTGAAGCTTTCTTT. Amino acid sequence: CASSFMLMNTEAFF.

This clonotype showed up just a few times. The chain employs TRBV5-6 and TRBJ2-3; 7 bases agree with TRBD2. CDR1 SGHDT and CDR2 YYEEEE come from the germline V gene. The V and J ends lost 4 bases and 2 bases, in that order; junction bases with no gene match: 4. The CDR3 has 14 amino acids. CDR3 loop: CASSLGDYTDTQYF. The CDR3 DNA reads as TGTGCCAGCAGCCTGGGGGACTACACAGATACGCAGTATTTT.

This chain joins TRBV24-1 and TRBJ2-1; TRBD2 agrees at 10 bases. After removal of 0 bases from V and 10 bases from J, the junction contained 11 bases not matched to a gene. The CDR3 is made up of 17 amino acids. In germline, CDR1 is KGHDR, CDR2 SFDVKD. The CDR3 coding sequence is TGTGCCACCAGTGATTTGTGGGAGCGGGAGGGCCGGGGAGAGCAGTTCTTC. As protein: CATSDLWEREGRGEQFF.

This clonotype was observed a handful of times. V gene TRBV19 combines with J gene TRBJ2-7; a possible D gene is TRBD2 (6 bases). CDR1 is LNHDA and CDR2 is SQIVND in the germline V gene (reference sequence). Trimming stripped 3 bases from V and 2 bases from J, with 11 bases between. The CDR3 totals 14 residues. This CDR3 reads CASSIYSGPYEQYF. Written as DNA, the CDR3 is TGTGCCAGTAGTATTTACAGCGGGCCCTACGAGCAGTACTTC.

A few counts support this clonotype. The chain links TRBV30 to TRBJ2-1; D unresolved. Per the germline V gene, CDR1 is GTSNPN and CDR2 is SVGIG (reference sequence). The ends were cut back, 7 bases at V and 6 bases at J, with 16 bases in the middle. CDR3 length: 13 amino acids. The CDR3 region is CAYGVVQVNEQFF. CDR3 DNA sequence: TGTGCCTATGGAGTGGTCCAGGTCAATGAGCAGTTCTTC.

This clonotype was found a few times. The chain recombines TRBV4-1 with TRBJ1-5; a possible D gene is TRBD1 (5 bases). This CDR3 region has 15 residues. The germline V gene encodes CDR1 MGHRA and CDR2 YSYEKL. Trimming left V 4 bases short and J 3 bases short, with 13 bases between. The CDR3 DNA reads TGCGCCAGCAGCCGAATCGGGGCCCCCAATCAGCCCCAGCATTTT. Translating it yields CASSRIGAPNQPQHF.

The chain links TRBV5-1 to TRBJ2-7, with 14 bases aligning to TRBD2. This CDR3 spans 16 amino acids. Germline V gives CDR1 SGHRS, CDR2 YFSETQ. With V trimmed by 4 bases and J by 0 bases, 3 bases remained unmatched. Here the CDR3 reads CASSQGLAGDSYEQYF. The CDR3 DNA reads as TGCGCCAGCAGCCAGGGACTAGCGGGAGACTCCTACGAGCAGTACTTC. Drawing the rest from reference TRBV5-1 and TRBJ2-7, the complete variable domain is KAGVTQTPRYLIKTRGQQVTLSCSPISGHRSVSWYQQTPGQGLQFLFEYFSETQRNKGNFPGRFSGRQFSNSRSEMNVSTLELGDSALYLCASSQGLAGDSYEQYFGPGTRLTVT.

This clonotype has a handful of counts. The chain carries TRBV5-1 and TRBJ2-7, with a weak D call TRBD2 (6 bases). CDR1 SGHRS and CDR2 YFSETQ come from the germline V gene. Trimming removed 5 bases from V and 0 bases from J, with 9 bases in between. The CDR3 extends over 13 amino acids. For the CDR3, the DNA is TGCGCCAGCAGAGTGACTAGCTCCTACGAGCAGTACTTC. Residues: CASRVTSSYEQYF. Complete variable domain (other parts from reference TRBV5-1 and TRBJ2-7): KAGVTQTPRYLIKTRGQQVTLSCSPISGHRSVSWYQQTPGQGLQFLFEYFSETQRNKGNFPGRFSGRQFSNSRSEMNVSTLELGDSALYLCASRVTSSYEQYFGPGTRLTVT.

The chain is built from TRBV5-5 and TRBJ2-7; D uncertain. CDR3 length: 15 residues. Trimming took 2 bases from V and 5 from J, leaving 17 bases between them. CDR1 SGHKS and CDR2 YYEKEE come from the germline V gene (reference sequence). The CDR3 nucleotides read TGTGCCAGCAGCTTTCTGATGGATTTTAGGAACGAGCAGTACTTC. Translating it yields CASSFLMDFRNEQYF. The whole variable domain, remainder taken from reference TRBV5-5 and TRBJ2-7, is DAGVTQSPTHLIKTRGQQVTLRCSPISGHKSVSWYQQVLGQGPQFIFQYYEKEERGRGNFPDRFSARQFPNYSSELNVNALLLGDSALYLCASSFLMDFRNEQYFGPGTRLTVT.

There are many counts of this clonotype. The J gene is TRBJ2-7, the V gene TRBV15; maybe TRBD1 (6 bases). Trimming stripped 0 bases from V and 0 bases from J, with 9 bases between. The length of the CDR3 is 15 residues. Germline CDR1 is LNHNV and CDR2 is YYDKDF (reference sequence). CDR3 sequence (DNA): TGTGCCACCAGCAGAGAAACAGGGAGCTCCTACGAGCAGTACTTC. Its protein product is CATSRETGSSYEQYF.

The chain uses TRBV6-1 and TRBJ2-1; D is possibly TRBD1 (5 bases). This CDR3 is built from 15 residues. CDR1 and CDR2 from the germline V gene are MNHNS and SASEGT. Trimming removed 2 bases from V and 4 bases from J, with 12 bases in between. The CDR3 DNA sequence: TGTGCCAGCAGTGAATTTTCAGGGAAATACAATGAGCAGTTCTTC. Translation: CASSEFSGKYNEQFF.

CDR3 in DNA: TGTGCCAGCAGCCAAATTAGGGGCACTGAAGCTTTCTTT. Protein product: CASSQIRGTEAFF. The chain combines TRBV3-1 with TRBJ1-1; possible D gene TRBD1, 5 bases. The CDR3 totals 13 residues. V was shortened by 2 bases and J by 4 bases, with 8 bases between the two germline ends. CDR1 and CDR2 (germline): LGHDT, YNNKEL (reference sequence).

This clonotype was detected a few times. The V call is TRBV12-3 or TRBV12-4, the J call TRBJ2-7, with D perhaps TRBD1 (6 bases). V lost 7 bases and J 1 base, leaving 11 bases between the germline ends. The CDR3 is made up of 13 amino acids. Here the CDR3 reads CASKGGESYEQYF. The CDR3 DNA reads TGTGCCAGCAAAGGGGGAGAGTCCTACGAGCAGTACTTC.

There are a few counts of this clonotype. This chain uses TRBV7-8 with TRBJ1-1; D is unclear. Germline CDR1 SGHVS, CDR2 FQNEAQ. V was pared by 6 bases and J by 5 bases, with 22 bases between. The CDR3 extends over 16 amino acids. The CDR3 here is CASSPRTLLMGTEAFF. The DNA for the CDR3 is TGTGCCAGCAGTCCCCGAACTCTTTTAATGGGAACTGAAGCTTTCTTT.

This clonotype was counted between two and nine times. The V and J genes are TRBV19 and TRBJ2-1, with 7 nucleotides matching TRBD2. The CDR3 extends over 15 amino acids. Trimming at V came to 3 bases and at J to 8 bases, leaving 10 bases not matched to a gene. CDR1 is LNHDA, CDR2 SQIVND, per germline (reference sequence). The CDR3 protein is CASSISGLGDYEQFF. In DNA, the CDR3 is TGTGCCAGTAGTATTTCAGGACTAGGAGATTATGAGCAGTTCTTC.

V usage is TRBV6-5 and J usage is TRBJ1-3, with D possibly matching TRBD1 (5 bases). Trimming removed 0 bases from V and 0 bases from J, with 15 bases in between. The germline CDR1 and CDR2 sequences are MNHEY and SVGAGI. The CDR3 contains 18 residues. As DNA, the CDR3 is TGTGCCAGCAGTTACTCGCACCTCGTGGGGGACTCTGGAAACACCATATATTTT. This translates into CASSYSHLVGDSGNTIYF.

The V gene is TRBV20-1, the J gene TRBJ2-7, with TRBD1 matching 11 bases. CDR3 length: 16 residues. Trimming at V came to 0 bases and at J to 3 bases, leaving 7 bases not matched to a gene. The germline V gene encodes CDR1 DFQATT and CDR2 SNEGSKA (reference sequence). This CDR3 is CSARDHSGTGGYEQYF. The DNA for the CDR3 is TGCAGTGCTAGAGACCACTCTGGGACAGGGGGCTACGAGCAGTACTTC.

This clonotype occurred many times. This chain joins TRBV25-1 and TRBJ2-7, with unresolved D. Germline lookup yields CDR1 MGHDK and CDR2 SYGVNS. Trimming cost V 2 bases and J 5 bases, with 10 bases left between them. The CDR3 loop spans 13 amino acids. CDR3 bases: TGTGCCAGCAGTGAAGTTGGGGTCCACGAGCAGTACTTC. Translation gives CASSEVGVHEQYF.

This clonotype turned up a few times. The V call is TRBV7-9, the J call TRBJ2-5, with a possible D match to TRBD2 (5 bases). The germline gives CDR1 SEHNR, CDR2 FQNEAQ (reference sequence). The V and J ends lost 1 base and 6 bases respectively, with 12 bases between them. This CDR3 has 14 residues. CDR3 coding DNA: TGTGCCAGCAGCTTAGGGGCGGGCTGGAAGACCCAGTACTTC. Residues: CASSLGAGWKTQYF.

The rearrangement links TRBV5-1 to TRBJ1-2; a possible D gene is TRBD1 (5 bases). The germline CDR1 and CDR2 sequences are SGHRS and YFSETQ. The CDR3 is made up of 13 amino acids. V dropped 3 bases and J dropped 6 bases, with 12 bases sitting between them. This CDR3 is CASSWAGTDGYTF. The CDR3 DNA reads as TGCGCCAGCAGCTGGGCCGGGACCGATGGCTACACCTTC. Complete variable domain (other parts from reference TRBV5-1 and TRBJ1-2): KAGVTQTPRYLIKTRGQQVTLSCSPISGHRSVSWYQQTPGQGLQFLFEYFSETQRNKGNFPGRFSGRQFSNSRSEMNVSTLELGDSALYLCASSWAGTDGYTFGSGTRLTVV.

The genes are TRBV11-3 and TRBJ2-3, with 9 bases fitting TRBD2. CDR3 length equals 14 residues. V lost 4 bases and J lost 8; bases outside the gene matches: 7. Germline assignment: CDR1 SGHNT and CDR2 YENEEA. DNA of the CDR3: TGTGCCAGCAGCTCCGATATAGCGGGAGCTACGCAGTATTTT. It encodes CASSSDIAGATQYF.

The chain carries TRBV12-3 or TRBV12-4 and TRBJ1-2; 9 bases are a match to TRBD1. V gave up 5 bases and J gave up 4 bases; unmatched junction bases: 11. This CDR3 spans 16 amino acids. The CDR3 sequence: CASSPPGQGVTYGYTF. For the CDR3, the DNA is TGTGCCAGCAGTCCCCCGGGACAGGGAGTTACCTATGGCTACACCTTC.

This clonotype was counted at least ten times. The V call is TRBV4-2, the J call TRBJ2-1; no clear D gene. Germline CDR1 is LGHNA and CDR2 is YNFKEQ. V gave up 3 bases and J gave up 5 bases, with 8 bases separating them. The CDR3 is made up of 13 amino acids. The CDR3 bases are TGTGCCAGCAGCCACTTGAGAGACAATGAGCAGTTCTTC. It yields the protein CASSHLRDNEQFF.

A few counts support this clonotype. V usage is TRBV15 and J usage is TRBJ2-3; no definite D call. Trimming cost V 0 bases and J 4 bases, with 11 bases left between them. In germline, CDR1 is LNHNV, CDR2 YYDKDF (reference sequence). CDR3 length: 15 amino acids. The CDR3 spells CATSRDMKSPDTQYF. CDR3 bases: TGTGCCACCAGCAGAGATATGAAGTCTCCAGATACGCAGTATTTT. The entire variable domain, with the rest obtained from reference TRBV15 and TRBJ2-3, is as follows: DAMVIQNPRYQVTQFGKPVTLSCSQTLNHNVMYWYQQKSSQAPKLLFHYYDKDFNNEADTPDNFQSRRPNTSFCFLDIRSPGLGDTAMYLCATSRDMKSPDTQYFGPGTRLTVL.

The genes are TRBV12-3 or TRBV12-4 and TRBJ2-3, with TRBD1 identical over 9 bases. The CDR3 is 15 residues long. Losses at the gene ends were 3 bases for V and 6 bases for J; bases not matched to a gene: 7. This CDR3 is CASSFSGQGADTQYF. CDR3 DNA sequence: TGTGCCAGCAGTTTCTCGGGACAGGGCGCCGATACGCAGTATTTT.

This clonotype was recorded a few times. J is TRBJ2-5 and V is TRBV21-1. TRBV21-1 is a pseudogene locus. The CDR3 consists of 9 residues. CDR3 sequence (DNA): TGTGCCAGCAGCAGCCCCCAGTACTTC. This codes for CASSSPQYF.